A single T cell receptor (beta chain) is shown here with its context. Its antigen remains unidentified. The CDR3 contains 13 residues. V dropped 0 bases and J dropped 3 bases, with 5 bases sitting between them. Germline lookup yields CDR1 LGHDT and CDR2 YNNKEL (reference sequence). Here immunoSEQ multiplex PCR was the method, and the copy in TCRdb shows in-frame clones only, minus some. The table shows 40,000 to 60,000 clones, with 70% to 85% occurring only once. This sample was included in a study of T cell responses to AZD1222 COVID-19 vaccine. Study results and caveats: Spike-specific TCR repertoires showed rising breadth and depth after two AZD1222 doses. Only 6 or 7 AZD1222 recipients tested seropositive at baseline. White British people made up most donors, females outnumbered males, and clonal diversity was possibly underestimated. Close to half of spike-specific TCRs reportedly recognize unmutated variant regions.

V and J are TRBV3-1 (or the pseudogene TRBV3-2) and TRBJ1-1; D is uncertain. Sequencing used peripheral blood, obtained on day 0 of MenACWY control vaccination. The sequence was collected from an adult in good health. CDR3 residues: CASSQDWDTEAFF. CDR3 coding DNA: TGTGCCAGCAGCCAAGACTGGGACACTGAAGCTTTCTTT.